A selection of T cell receptor beta chains follows, all from one sample in a study of shared clonotypes between healthy human individuals. The protocol was immunoSEQ multiplex PCR, while the TCRdb copy is restricted to in-frame clones and leaves out a portion. Altogether some 1,100,000 clones are present, more than 75% being singletons, with the ten largest covering approximately 0.5%. The sequencing input was memory CD4+ T cells from PBMCs. These receptors were taken from a man aged 18 to 35 in good health. Some clones in this sample may be carry-over from other donors' samples. CDR3s include the opening cysteine and the closing phenylalanine or tryptophan.

length	J	V	CDR3
16	TRBJ2-3	TRBV5-1	CASSLVDIGSTDTQYF
14	TRBJ2-7	TRBV18	CASSPRGGMYEQYF
15	TRBJ2-7	TRBV10-1	CASSGRLAALYEQYF
15	TRBJ1-4	TRBV5-5	CASSERQGINEKLFF
15	TRBJ2-5	TRBV5-4	CASRPTAGASETQYF
14	TRBJ1-1	TRBV5-1	CASSLDRLKTEAFF
14	TRBJ2-3	TRBV6-5	CASSPRQGPDTQYF
16	TRBJ2-1	TRBV11-2	CASSPRMGSSYNEQFF
13	TRBJ1-3	TRBV9	CASSVDLENTIYF
15	TRBJ2-1	TRBV9	CASSVGQGAYNEQFF
18	TRBJ1-5	TRBV7-2	CASSLVVRAPYSNQPQHF
15	TRBJ1-5	TRBV28	CASSSSLLGLQPQHF
12	TRBJ1-4	TRBV2	CASSYGGEKLFF
16	TRBJ2-5	TRBV4-3	CASSQGTSGYQETQYF
14	TRBJ2-1	TRBV5-1	CASSLAYRANEQFF
17	TRBJ2-2	TRBV5-4	CASSRSFGGGNTGELFF
14	TRBJ2-7	TRBV18	CASSPAGGASEQYF
11	TRBJ1-2	TRBV20-1	CRGGQGDGYTF
15	TRBJ1-5	TRBV28	CASRTRQRGNQPQHF
16	TRBJ1-3	TRBV4-2	CASSQEPTGQENTIYF
13	TRBJ2-7	TRBV13	CASSVGQAYEQYF
15	TRBJ2-7	TRBV5-1	CASKRNRDGSYEQYF
15	TRBJ2-5	TRBV2	CASSDWGNPQETQYF
15	TRBJ2-2	TRBV7-3	CASSLGSLNTGELFF
19	TRBJ2-7	TRBV7-8	CASSLGSPPTSGSSYEQYF
14	TRBJ2-5	TRBV2	CATLPGSGRETQYF
15	TRBJ1-5	TRBV18	CASSPTGGRNQPQHF
17	TRBJ1-3	TRBV9	CASSPGVGAGLGNTIYF
15	TRBJ1-1	TRBV2	CASSDRSGHNTEAFF
13	TRBJ2-1	TRBV6-5	CASSKNRGNEQFF
12	TRBJ1-4	TRBV7-3	CASGRANEKLFF
13	TRBJ2-1	TRBV6-5	CASRPTSGSEQFF
17	TRBJ1-6	TRBV28	CASSLGPGRVDNSPLHF
12	TRBJ2-5	TRBV2	CASSDSQETQYF
14	TRBJ1-2	TRBV2	CASRDDRANYGYTF
11	TRBJ2-1	TRBV6-5	CASSYMGLGFF
18	TRBJ2-7	TRBV27	CASSLSPRGLAGGPGVYF
13	TRBJ2-2	TRBV6-1	CASSDSFTGELFF
17	TRBJ2-5	TRBV14	CASSQVRTSGRRETQYF
15	TRBJ2-6	TRBV10-3	CAISEGPSGANVLTF
14	TRBJ2-5	TRBV7-8	CASSRDGRQETQYF
14	TRBJ2-5	TRBV5-1	CASSVVGGVETQYF
18	TRBJ2-4	TRBV5-1	CASSPGLASPLAKNIQYF
15	TRBJ1-2	TRBV28	CASSFGDHTNYGYTF
15	TRBJ2-1	TRBV7-2	CASSLGQGGIDEQFF
13	TRBJ2-1	TRBV10-3	CAISWTSGNEQFF
16	TRBJ1-3	TRBV7-9	CASSLEGLISGNTIYF
12	TRBJ1-2	TRBV5-5	CASSHSEIQGAF
15	TRBJ2-3	TRBV29-1	CSAGVRGSSTDTQYF
15	TRBJ2-5	TRBV5-1	CASRGGHSLQETQYF
15	TRBJ2-7	TRBV6-6	CASSYRGQGRDEQYF
14	TRBJ1-2	TRBV9	CASSGEGQFYGYTF
15	TRBJ2-7	TRBV5-1	CASSDRPGTGGEQYF
13	TRBJ2-7	TRBV6-5	CASSYSSGVEQYF
13	TRBJ2-5	TRBV10-3	CAIRTGAGGAQYF